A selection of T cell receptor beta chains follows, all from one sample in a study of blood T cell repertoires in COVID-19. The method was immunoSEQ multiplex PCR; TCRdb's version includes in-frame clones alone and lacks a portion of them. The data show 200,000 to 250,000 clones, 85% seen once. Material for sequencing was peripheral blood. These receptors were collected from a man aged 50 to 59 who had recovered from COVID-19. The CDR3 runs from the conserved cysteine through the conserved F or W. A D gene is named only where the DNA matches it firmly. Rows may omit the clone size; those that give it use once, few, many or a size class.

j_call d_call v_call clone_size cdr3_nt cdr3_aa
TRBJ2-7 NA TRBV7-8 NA TGTGCCAGCACCCAGAGAGGACAGAATTCGATCTTATACGAGCAGTACTTC CASTQRGQNSILYEQYF
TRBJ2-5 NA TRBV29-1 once TGCAGCGTTGAGAGGAGGGAACAAGAGACCCAGTACTTC CSVERREQETQYF
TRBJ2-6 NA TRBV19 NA TGTGCCAGTAGTATAGAGGGGCGGGGAGCTGGGGCCAACGTCCTGACTTTC CASSIEGRGAGANVLTF
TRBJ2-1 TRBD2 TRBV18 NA TGTGCCAGCTCAGGGACTAGACCTTACAATGAGCAGTTCTTC CASSGTRPYNEQFF
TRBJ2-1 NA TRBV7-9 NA TGTGCCAGCAGCTTAAACCCGGGGGTCTCCTACAATGAGCAGTTCTTC CASSLNPGVSYNEQFF
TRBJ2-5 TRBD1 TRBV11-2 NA TGTGCCAGCAGCTCCTCCGGGACAGGGGGGTGGGAGACCCAGTACTTC CASSSSGTGGWETQYF
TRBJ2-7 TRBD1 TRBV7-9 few TGTGCCAGCAGCCTAACAGGGGATTTCTCCTACGAGCAGTACTTC CASSLTGDFSYEQYF
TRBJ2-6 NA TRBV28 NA TGTGCCAGCGGTCGGGGTGGTTCTGGGGCCAACGTCCTGACTTTC CASGRGGSGANVLTF
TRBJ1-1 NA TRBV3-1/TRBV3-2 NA TGTGCCAGCAGCCAAGGGAGGTCGGTGAAAGGCACTGAAGCTTTCTTT CASSQGRSVKGTEAFF
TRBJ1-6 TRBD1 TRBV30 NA TGTGCTTCGAGGAGGGGGCCGAGTTCACCCCTCCACTTT CASRRGPSSPLHF
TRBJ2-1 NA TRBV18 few TGTGCCAGCTCACAACTTGGGCGGGCTAGCTCCTACAATGAGCAGTTCTTC CASSQLGRASSYNEQFF
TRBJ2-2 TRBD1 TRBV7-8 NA TGTGCCAGCAGCTGGGACAGTAACACCGGGGAGCTGTTTTTT CASSWDSNTGELFF
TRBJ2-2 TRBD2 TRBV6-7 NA TGTGCAATGGGACTAGCGGACTACACCGGGGAGCTGTTTTTT CAMGLADYTGELFF
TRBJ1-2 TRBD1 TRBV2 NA TGTGCCAGCAGTGTCCGGGACAGGGTCTATGGCTACACCTTC CASSVRDRVYGYTF
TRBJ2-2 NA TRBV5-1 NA TGCGCCAGCAGCAGACTTAACCCCGGGGGCACCGGGGAGCTGTTTTTT CASSRLNPGGTGELFF
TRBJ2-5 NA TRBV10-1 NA TGCGCCAGCAGTGAGAGGTCAGCCGGGAGTAGCCCCTCAGAGACCCAGTACTTC CASSERSAGSSPSETQYF
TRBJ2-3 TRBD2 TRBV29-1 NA TGCAGCGTTGCAAGGACTAGCGCCCCCGCCGGAGATACGCAGTATTTT CSVARTSAPAGDTQYF
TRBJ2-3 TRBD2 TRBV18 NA TGTGCCAGCTCACCCGGGACTAGCGGGATTTCTGGCACAGATACGCAGTATTTT CASSPGTSGISGTDTQYF
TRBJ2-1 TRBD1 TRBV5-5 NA TGTGCCAGCAGCGGGAGACAGGGTTGGCAGTTCTTC CASSGRQGWQFF
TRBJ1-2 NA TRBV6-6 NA TGTGCCAGCAGTCAGGGACTTAGTGGCTACACCTTC CASSQGLSGYTF
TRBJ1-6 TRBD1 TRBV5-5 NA TGTGCCAGCAGCTTCCAGGGGGGTCGGATGGATTCACCCCTCCACTTT CASSFQGGRMDSPLHF
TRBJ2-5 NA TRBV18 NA TGTGCCAGCTCGCTATTCCGGGACACAAAAGAGACCCAGTACTTC CASSLFRDTKETQYF
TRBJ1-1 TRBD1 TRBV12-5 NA TGTGCTAGTGGTTTACGGACAGGGAAGGGCACTGAAGCTTTCTTT CASGLRTGKGTEAFF
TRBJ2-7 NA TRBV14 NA TGTGCCAGCAGCCAAGTAAATTCCTACGAGCAGTACTTC CASSQVNSYEQYF
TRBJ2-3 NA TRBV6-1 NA TGTGCCAGCAGTGAAAAGCCAACAGGGAAAAGCACAGATACGCAGTATTTT CASSEKPTGKSTDTQYF
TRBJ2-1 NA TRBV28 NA TGTGCCAGCAAAGTCGTCAGCTACAATGAGCAGTTCTTC CASKVVSYNEQFF
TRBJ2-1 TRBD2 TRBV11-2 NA TGTGCCAGCAGTTCTACTAGCGGGAGAAGTGTTGAGCAGTTCTTC CASSSTSGRSVEQFF
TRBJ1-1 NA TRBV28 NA TGTGCCAGCAGTTCCTACGTCGGGGCTTTCTTT CASSSYVGAFF
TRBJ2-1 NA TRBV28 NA TGTGCCAGCAGACGGGAGAGCTCCTACAATGAGCAGTTCTTC CASRRESSYNEQFF
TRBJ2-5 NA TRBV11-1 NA TGTGCCAGCAGCTTGCAGGGGCTAGAGACCCAGTACTTC CASSLQGLETQYF
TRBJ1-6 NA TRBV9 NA TGTGCCAGCAGCGCGGACGGACAGAATAATTCACCCCTCCACTTT CASSADGQNNSPLHF
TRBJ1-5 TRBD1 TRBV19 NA TGTGCCAGTAGTATAGCGGACAGGGGGGGAGGCAATCAGCCCCAGCATTTT CASSIADRGGGNQPQHF
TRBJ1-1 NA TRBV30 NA TGTGCCTGGAGTGCGGGATGGGGGGGCACTGAAGCTTTCTTT CAWSAGWGGTEAFF
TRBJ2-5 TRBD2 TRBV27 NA TGTGCCAGCACGGTTGCGGGAGGGCCGGGAGAGACCCAGTACTTC CASTVAGGPGETQYF
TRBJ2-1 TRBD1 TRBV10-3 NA TGTGCCATCAGTGAAAGACAGGGGGTCTTATACAATGAGCAGTTCTTC CAISERQGVLYNEQFF
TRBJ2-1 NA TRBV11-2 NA TGTGCCAGCACTCTTCTTGGGAGCTCCTACAATGAGCAGTTCTTC CASTLLGSSYNEQFF
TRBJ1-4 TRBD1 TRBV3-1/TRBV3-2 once TGTGCCAGCAGCCATCCAACAGGGGGCCTGTTTTTT CASSHPTGGLFF
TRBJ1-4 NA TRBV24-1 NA TGTGCCACCGGAGGCCCGGGACATAGATATGAAAAACTGTTTTTT CATGGPGHRYEKLFF
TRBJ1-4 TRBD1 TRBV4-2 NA TGTGCCAGCAGCCAAGAGGCCGGCAGGGGGATTGAAAAACTGTTTTTT CASSQEAGRGIEKLFF
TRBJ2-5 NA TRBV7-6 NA TGTGCCAGCAGCCGTTCGGGGGAGCGGGAGACCCAGTACTTC CASSRSGERETQYF
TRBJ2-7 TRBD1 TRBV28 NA TGTGCCAGCAGTTTATTACAGGGGGCTAACTACGAGCAGTACTTC CASSLLQGANYEQYF
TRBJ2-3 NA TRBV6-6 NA TGTGCCAGCAGTTACAACGGGAGAGGAGATACGCAGTATTTT CASSYNGRGDTQYF
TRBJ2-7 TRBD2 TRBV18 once TGTGCCAGCTCACCAGGTAGCGGGCCGACCTACGAGCAGTACTTC CASSPGSGPTYEQYF
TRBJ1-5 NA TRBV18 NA TGTGCCAGCTCAACCCAGGGTGGCGTAGGCCAGCCCCAGCATTTT CASSTQGGVGQPQHF
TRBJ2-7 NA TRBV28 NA TGTGCCAGCAGGGCTACATGGAGCTCCTACGAGCAGTACTTC CASRATWSSYEQYF
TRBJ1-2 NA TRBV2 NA TGTGCCAGCACCGAACAGGGAAACTATGGCTACACCTTC CASTEQGNYGYTF
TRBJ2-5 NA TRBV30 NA TGTGCCTGGAGTACCTCGGAGGGGACCCAGTACTTC CAWSTSEGTQYF
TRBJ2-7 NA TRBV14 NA TGTGCCAGCAGCCAAGCACTGTCCTACGAGCAGTACTTC CASSQALSYEQYF